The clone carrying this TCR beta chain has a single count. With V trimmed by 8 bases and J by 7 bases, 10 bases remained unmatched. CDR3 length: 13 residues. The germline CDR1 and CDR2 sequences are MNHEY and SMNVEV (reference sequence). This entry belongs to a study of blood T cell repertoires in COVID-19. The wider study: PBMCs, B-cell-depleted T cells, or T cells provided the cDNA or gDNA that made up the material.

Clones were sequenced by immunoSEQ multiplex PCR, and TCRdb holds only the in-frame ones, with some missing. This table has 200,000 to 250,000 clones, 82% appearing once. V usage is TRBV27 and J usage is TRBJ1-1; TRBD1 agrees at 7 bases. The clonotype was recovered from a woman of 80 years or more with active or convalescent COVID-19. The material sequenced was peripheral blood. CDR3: CASLAWDSFEAFF. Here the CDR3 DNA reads TGTGCCAGCCTCGCGTGGGACAGCTTTGAAGCTTTCTTT.